The clone carrying this T cell receptor beta chain was detected a few times. The study assigned cohorts using participant-reported clinical history. CDR1 and CDR2 from the germline V gene are LNHDA and SQIVND (reference sequence). This CDR3 has 19 amino acids. V lost 6 bases and J lost 2, with 26 bases in between. These data are taken from a study of blood T cell repertoires in COVID-19. Study details: The origin of the acute and convalescent COVID-19 samples was the United States, Italy and Spain.

In the study's own analysis: Amplification of reference gene primers was used by the study to estimate nucleated cell counts. Here immunoSEQ multiplex PCR was the method, and the copy in TCRdb shows in-frame clones only, minus some. D and trimming were read from the DNA, whereas the V and J calls and clone size are those reported in that table. This sample yields fewer than 450,000 clones, of which approximately 91% are seen a single time; roughly 2% belongs to the top ten. The chain joins TRBV19 to TRBJ1-3; a weak D match, TRBD1 (5 bases). The sample taken for sequencing was PBMCs or T cells enriched from blood (not recorded which). This receptor was obtained from a woman aged 40-49 years with acute COVID-19. The CDR3 reads CASRIGPGQQAGAGNTIYF. As DNA, the CDR3 is TGTGCCAGTAGGATTGGGCCGGGCCAACAGGCGGGAGCTGGAAACACCATATATTTT.